Described below is a single TCR beta chain sequence and its context. Its antigen is undetermined. This sample is drawn from a study of OX40 agonist ivuxolimab in advanced cancers. Overall study context: Hepatocellular carcinoma, melanoma, renal cell or head and neck cancer was diagnosed in the dose-escalation patients. Overall study findings and caveats: CD4+ and CD8+ blood T cells expanded clonally by week 6 at 0.1 to 3.0 mg/kg. Relative to CD4+, CD8+ T cells held more expanded clones on average.

Trimming cost V 1 base and J 0 bases, with 8 bases left between them. The CDR3 length is 15 residues. The V gene's germline CDR1 is SEHNR and CDR2 FQNEAQ (reference sequence). Clones were read by immunoSEQ multiplex PCR, and TCRdb kept only the in-frame ones, dropping some. In the table there are about 20,000 clones, over 70% of which are singletons. The sequence was obtained from an adult with an advanced solid tumor such as melanoma, head and neck, liver or kidney cancer. Sample: CD4+ or CD8+ T cells sorted from blood, taken in a trial of the OX40 agonist ivuxolimab. V and J are TRBV7-9 and TRBJ2-3; D is ambiguous. In nucleotides, the CDR3 is TGTGCCAGCAGCTTAGTACAGACTAGCACAGATACGCAGTATTTT. This encodes CASSLVQTSTDTQYF.